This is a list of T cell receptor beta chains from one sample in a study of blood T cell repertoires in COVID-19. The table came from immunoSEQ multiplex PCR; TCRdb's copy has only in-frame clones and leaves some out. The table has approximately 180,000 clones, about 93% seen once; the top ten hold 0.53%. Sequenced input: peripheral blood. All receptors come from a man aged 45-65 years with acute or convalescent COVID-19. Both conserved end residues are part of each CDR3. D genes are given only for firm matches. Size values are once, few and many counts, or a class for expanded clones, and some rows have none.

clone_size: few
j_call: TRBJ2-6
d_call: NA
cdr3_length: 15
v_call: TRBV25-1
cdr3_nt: TGTGCCAGCAGTGAATCGTTCTCTGGGGCCAACGTCCTGACTTTC
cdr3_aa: CASSESFSGANVLTF

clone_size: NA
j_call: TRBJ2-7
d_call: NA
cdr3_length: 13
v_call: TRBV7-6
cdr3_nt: TGTGCCAGCAGCTTTGGAGAGTCCTACGAGCAGTACTTC
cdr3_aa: CASSFGESYEQYF

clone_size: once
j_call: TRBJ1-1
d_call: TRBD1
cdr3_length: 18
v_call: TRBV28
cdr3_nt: TGTGCCAGCAGTCCTGGCTTAGAGAGGGGGCGGCTTCTATCGGGAGCTTTCTTT
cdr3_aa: CASSPGLERGRLLSGAFF

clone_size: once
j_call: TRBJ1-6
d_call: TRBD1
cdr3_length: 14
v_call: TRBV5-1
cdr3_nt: TGCGCCAGCAGCTCGACAGGGGGTAATTCACCCCTCCACTTT
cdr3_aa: CASSSTGGNSPLHF

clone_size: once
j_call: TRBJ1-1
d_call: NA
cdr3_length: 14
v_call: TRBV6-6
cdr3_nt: TGTGCCAGCAGCCGCGCGGCTTCGAACACTGAAGCTTTCTTT
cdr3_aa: CASSRAASNTEAFF

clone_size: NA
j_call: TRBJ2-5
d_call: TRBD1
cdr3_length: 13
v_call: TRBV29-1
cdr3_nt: TGCAGCGTTGGCAGACAGGGCCCAGAGACCCAGTACTTC
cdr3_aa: CSVGRQGPETQYF

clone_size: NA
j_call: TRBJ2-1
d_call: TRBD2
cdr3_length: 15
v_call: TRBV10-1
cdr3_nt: TGCGCCAGCAGTGATGGCGGGAGGGCCGGTAATGAGCAGTTCTTC
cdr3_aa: CASSDGGRAGNEQFF

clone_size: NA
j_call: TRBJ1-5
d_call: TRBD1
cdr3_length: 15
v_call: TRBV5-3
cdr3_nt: TGTGCCAGAAGTCCAATTGACAGGGTCGCACAGCCCCAGCATTTT
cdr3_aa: CARSPIDRVAQPQHF

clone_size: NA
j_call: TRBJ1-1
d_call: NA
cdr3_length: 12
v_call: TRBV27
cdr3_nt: TGTGCCAGCATTATTCCGGGGGGGAGGGCTTTCTTT
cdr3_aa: CASIIPGGRAFF

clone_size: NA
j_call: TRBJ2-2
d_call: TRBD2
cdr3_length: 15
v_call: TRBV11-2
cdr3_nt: TGTGCCAGCAGCCGACCCGGGACTAGATACCGGGAGCTGTTTTTT
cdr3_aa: CASSRPGTRYRELFF

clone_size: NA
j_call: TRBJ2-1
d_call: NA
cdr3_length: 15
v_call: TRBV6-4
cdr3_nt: TGTGCCAGCAGTGAGGGGCCGAGCTCCTACAATGAGCAGTTCTTC
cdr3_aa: CASSEGPSSYNEQFF

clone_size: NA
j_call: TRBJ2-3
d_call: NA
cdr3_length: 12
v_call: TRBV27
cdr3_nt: TGTGCCAGCAGATGGGGGAGGCGAAGACAGTATTTT
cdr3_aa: CASRWGRRRQYF

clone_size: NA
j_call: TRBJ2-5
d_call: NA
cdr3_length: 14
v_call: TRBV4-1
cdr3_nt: TGCGCCAGCAGCCAAGTAACTGTCCAAGAGACCCAGTACTTC
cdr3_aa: CASSQVTVQETQYF

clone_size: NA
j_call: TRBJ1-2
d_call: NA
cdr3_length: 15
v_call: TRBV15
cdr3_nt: TGTGCCACCAGCAGAGAACGGACAAGCGTATATGGCTACACCTTC
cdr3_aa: CATSRERTSVYGYTF

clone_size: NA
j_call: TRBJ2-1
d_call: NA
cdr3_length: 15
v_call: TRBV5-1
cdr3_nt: TGCGCCAGCACCCCCCACAGGGATTACTACAATGAGCAGTTCTTC
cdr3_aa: CASTPHRDYYNEQFF

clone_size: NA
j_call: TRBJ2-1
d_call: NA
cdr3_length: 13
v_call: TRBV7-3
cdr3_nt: TGTGCCAGCAGCTTGGGGCAGTACAATGAGCAGTTCTTC
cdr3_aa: CASSLGQYNEQFF

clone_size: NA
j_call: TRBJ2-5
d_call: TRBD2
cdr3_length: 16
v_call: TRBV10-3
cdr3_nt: TGTGCCATCAGTGGGGGACTAGCGGGGGAACAAGAGACCCAGTACTTC
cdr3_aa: CAISGGLAGEQETQYF

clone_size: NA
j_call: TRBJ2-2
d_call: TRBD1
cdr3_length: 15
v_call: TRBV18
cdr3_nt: TGTGCCAGCTCACACGGACAGGGAGCGAGCGGGGAGCTGTTTTTT
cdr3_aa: CASSHGQGASGELFF

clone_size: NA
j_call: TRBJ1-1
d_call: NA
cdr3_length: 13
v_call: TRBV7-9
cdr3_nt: TGTGCCAGCAAGACACCGGGGTACACTGAAGCTTTCTTT
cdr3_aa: CASKTPGYTEAFF

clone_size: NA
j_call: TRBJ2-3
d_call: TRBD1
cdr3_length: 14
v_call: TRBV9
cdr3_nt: TGTGCCAGCAGCCAACGGACAGGGCCAGATACGCAGTATTTT
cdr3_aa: CASSQRTGPDTQYF

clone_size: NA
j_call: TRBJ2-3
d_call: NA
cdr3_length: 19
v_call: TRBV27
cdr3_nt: TGTGCCAGCAGTTTACGCCCTTTTTGGGGGCGGGAGAAGAAAGATACGCAGTATTTT
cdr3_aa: CASSLRPFWGREKKDTQYF

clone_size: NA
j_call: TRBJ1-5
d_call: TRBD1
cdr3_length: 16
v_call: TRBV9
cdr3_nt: TGTGCCAGCAGCGTAGCCCAGGACAGGGACAATCAGCCCCAGCATTTT
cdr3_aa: CASSVAQDRDNQPQHF

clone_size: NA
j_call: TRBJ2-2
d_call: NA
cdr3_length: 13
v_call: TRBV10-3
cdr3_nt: TGTGCCATCAGTGGACAGAACACCGGGGAGCTGTTTTTT
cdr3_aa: CAISGQNTGELFF

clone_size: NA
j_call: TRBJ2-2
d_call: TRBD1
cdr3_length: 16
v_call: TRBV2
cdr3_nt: TGTGCCAGCAGGGAATTAGGGACAGGGGGCACCGGGGAGCTGTTTTTT
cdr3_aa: CASRELGTGGTGELFF

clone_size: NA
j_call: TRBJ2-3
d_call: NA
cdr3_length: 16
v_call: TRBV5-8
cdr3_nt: TGTGCCAGCAGCTTGGCCAAGGGGGGGGTCACAGATACGCAGTATTTT
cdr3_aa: CASSLAKGGVTDTQYF

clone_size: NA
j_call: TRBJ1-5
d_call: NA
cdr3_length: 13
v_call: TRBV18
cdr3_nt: TGTGCCAGCTCACCAAAGACAGATCAGCCCCAGCATTTT
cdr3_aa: CASSPKTDQPQHF

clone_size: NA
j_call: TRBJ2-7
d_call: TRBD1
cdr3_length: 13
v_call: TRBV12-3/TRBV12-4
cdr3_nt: TGTGCCAGCAGCTTGACAGGGGTTGGCGAGCAGTACTTC
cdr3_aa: CASSLTGVGEQYF

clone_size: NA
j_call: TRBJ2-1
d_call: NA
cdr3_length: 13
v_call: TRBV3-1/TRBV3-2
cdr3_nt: TGTGCCAGCAGCCAAGGTCAGTACAATGAGCAGTTCTTC
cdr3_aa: CASSQGQYNEQFF

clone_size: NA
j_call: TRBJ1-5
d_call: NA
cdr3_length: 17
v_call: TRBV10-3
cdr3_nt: TGTGCCATCAGTGAGGAAGGCATCAGGGGAAGAAATCAGCCCCAGCATTTT
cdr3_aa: CAISEEGIRGRNQPQHF

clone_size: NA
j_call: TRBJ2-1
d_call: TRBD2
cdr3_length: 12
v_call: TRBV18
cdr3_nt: TGTGCCAGCTCATCGACTAGCGGGAGTTTCTTCTTC
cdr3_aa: CASSSTSGSFFF

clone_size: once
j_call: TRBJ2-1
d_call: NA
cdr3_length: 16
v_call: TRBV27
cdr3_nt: TGTGCCAGCAGTTTAAGGGGGGGCCTCAAGTACAATGAGCAGTTCTTC
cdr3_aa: CASSLRGGLKYNEQFF

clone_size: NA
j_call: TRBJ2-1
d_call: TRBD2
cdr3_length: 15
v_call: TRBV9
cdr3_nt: TGTGCCAGCAGCGTAGATGGTAGCGGGAGGGCAGAGCAGTTCTTC
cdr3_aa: CASSVDGSGRAEQFF

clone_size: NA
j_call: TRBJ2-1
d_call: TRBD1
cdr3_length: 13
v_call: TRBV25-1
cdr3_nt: TGTGCCAGCAGTCTGACAGGGTACAATGAGCAGTTCTTC
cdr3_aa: CASSLTGYNEQFF

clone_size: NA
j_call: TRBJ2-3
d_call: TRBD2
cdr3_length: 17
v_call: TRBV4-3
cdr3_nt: TGCGCCAGCAGCCGAGAGGTAGCGGGGGGCAGCACAGATACGCAGTATTTT
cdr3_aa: CASSREVAGGSTDTQYF

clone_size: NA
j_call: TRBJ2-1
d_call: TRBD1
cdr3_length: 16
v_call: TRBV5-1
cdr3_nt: TGCGCCAGCAGCGGGGGACAGGCAAATTCACACAATGAGCAGTTCTTC
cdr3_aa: CASSGGQANSHNEQFF

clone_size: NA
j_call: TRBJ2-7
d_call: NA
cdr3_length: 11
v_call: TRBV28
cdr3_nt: TGTGCCAGCAGTTCGCTAAATGAGCAGTACTTC
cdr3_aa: CASSSLNEQYF

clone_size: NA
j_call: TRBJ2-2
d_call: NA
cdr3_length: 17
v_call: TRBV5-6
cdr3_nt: TGTGCCAGCAGCTTGGAGGGCGGGTCAATCTCAGCCGGGGAGCTGTTTTTT
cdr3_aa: CASSLEGGSISAGELFF

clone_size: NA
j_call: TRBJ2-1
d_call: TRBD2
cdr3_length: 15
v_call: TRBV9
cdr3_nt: TGTGCCAGCAGCGTATCTAGCGGGAGAAAGAATGAGCAGTTCTTC
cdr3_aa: CASSVSSGRKNEQFF

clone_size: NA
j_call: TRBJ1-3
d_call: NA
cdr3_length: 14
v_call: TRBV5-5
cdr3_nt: TGTGCCAGCGGGCTGGATTATTCTGGAAACACCATATATTTT
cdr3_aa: CASGLDYSGNTIYF

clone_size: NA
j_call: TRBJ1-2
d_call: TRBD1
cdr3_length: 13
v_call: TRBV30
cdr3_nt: TGTGCCTGGAGTCCCCCCTCAGGGGGTGGCTACACCTTC
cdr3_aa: CAWSPPSGGGYTF

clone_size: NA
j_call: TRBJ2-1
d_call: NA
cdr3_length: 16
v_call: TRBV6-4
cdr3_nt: TGTGCCAGCAGTGACTCAGGGAGGCTTACAGTAGGTGAGCAGTTCTTC
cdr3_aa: CASSDSGRLTVGEQFF

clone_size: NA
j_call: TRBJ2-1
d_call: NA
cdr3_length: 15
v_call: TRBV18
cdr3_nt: TGTGCCAGCTCACCAACCAAGGCTAGTAGCAATGAGCAGTTCTTC
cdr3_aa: CASSPTKASSNEQFF

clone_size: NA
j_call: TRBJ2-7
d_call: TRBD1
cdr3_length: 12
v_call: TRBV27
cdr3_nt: TGTGCCAGCGGACAGGGGGCATTAGAGCAGTACTTC
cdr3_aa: CASGQGALEQYF

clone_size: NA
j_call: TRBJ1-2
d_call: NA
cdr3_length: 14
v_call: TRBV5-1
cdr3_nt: TGCGCCAGCAGTCCCGGGGGGGGTAACTATGGCTACACCTTC
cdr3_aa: CASSPGGGNYGYTF

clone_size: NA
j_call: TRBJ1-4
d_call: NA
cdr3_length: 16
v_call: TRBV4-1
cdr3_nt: TGCGCCAGCAGCCTCCGGTTGGGGCAGGGGAATGAAAAACTGTTTTTT
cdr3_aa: CASSLRLGQGNEKLFF

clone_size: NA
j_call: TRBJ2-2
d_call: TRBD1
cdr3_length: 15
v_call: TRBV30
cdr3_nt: TGTGCCTGGAGTCCGGGACAGGGGTACACCGGGGAGCTGTTTTTT
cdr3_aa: CAWSPGQGYTGELFF

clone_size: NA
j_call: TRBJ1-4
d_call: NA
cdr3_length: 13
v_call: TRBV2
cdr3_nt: TGTGCCAGCAGCCTGGGCAGGGCTGAAAAACTGTTTTTT
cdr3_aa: CASSLGRAEKLFF

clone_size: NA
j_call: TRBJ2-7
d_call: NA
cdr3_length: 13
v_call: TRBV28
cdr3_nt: TGTGCCAGCAGGCGACAGGTCCTCTACGAGCAGTACTTC
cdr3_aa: CASRRQVLYEQYF

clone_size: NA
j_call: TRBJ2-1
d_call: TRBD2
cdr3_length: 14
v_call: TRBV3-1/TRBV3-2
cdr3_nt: TGTGCCAGCAGCCCGGGACTAGGGTACGGTGAGCAGTTCTTC
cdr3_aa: CASSPGLGYGEQFF

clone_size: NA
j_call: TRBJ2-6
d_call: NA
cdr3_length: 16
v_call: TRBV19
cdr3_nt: TGTGCCAGTAGTATGTGGGGGGACTCTGGGGCCAACGTCCTGACTTTC
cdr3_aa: CASSMWGDSGANVLTF

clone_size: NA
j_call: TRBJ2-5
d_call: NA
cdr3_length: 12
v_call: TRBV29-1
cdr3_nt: TGCAGCCCGGTGACAGGTCGAGAGACCCAGTACTTC
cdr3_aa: CSPVTGRETQYF

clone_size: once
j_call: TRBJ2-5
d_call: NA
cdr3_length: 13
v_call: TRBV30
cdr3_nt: TGTGCCTGGAGTGTGGACATGTCGGGGACCCAGTACTTC
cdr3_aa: CAWSVDMSGTQYF

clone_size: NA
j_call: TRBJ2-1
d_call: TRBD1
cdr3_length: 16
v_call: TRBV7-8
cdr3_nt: TGTGCCAGCAGCCCGAACGACAGGGCCGCCTACAATGAGCAGTTCTTC
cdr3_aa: CASSPNDRAAYNEQFF

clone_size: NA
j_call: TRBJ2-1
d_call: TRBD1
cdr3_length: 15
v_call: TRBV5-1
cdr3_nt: TGCGCCAGCAGCTTGGATCAGGGGGCTTACAATGAGCAGTTCTTC
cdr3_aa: CASSLDQGAYNEQFF

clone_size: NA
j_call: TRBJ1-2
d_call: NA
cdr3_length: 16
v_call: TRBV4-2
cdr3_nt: TGTGCCAGCAGCCCCCTCCTGGGGTTGGAGGGCTATGGCTACACCTTC
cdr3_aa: CASSPLLGLEGYGYTF